The 27 T cell receptor beta chains reported below all come from one sample, sequenced in a study of cytomegalovirus exposure and HLA in healthy donors. The PCR had 60 Vbeta and 13 Jbeta primers. Clones were sequenced by immunoSEQ multiplex PCR, and TCRdb holds only the in-frame ones, with some missing. The data show 120,000 or so clones, approximately 15% seen once. The sequenced sample was PBMCs. All receptors derive from a woman younger than 30 in good health and CMV-seronegative.

This clone appeared a few times. This sequence joins TRBV7-8 and TRBJ2-1, with 7 bases that match TRBD2. This CDR3 region has 14 residues. Germline trimming cut 7 bases from V and 9 bases from J; bases unmatched to any gene: 12. Germline-derived CDR1 and CDR2 are SGHVS and FQNEAQ. CDR3 sequence: CASTMGRGLGEQFF. CDR3 DNA: TGTGCCAGCACCATGGGGAGGGGATTGGGTGAGCAGTTCTTC.

The rearrangement joins TRBV5-1 to TRBJ1-2; tentative D call: TRBD1 (6 bases). Germline V gene data show CDR1 as SGHRS and CDR2 as YFSETQ. V was cut by 0 bases and J by 4 bases, with 13 bases left in between. This CDR3 is built from 15 residues. The CDR3 nucleotides are TGCGCCAGCAGCTTGGTGACGACAGGAAGCTATGGCTACACCTTC. This gives the protein CASSLVTTGSYGYTF.

The rearrangement joins TRBV27 to TRBJ2-7; 8 bases align to TRBD2. Germline-derived CDR1 and CDR2 are MNHEY and SMNVEV (reference sequence). CDR3 length equals 14 residues. With 5 bases clipped from V and 3 bases from J, the junction kept 6 bases outside the gene matches. The CDR3: CASSPAGGGYEQYF. The CDR3 DNA follows: TGTGCCAGCAGTCCCGCCGGGGGGGGCTACGAGCAGTACTTC.

There are a few counts of this clone. This chain connects TRBV5-1 to TRBJ1-2; TRBD1 agrees at 9 bases. The CDR3 is 15 residues long. Germline V CDR1 and CDR2: SGHRS, YFSETQ. Germline trimming cut 4 bases from V and 6 bases from J; bases unmatched to any gene: 10. Here the CDR3 DNA reads TGCGCCAGCAGCACCCGGGACAGGGCTGTCGATGGCTACACCTTC. Residues: CASSTRDRAVDGYTF.

This clone was seen only a few times. The chain combines TRBV9 with TRBJ2-5; TRBD1 matches at 7 bases. This CDR3 is 15 amino acids long. Germline V CDR1 and CDR2: SGDLS, YYNGEE. V shed 4 bases, J shed 1 base, and the junction held 7 bases outside the gene matches. This CDR3 is CASSSGQTSQETQYF. The CDR3 DNA reads as TGTGCCAGCAGCTCGGGACAGACCTCCCAAGAGACCCAGTACTTC.

Only a few counts were recorded for this clone. The chain links TRBV6-1 to TRBJ2-7; TRBD1 is a possible D gene (5 bases). V shed 5 bases and J shed 3 bases, with 14 bases lying between them. CDR1 and CDR2 from the germline V gene are MNHNS and SASEGT. CDR3 length equals 14 residues. The CDR3 reads CASSRILQVYEQYF. CDR3 in DNA: TGTGCCAGCAGTCGAATACTACAGGTCTACGAGCAGTACTTC.

The table lists this clone with a few counts. CDR3 nucleotides: TGTGCCTGGAGTGTACGAGCAGGGGGGACTGAAGCTTTCTTT. Protein product: CAWSVRAGGTEAFF. This rearrangement joins TRBV30 to TRBJ1-1; 7 positions match TRBD1. Unmatched junction bases numbered 6, after V lost 0 bases and J lost 5 bases. The CDR3 is made up of 14 amino acids. Germline V CDR1 and CDR2: GTSNPN, SVGIG (reference sequence). The full variable domain, its missing parts supplied by reference TRBV30 and TRBJ1-1, is SQTIHQWPATLVQPVGSPLSLECTVEGTSNPNLYWYRQAAGRGLQLLFYSVGIGQISSEVPQNLSASRPQDRQFILSSKKLLLSDSGFYLCAWSVRAGGTEAFFGQGTRLTVV.

This chain connects TRBV10-3 to TRBJ1-2; 7 bases are shared with TRBD1. The V gene end was trimmed by 6 bases and the J gene end by 0 bases; junction bases not matched to a gene: 13. From germline, CDR1 is ENHRY and CDR2 SYGVKD. This CDR3 comprises 17 residues. Here the CDR3 reads CAISHDRAGDSNYGYTF. CDR3 coding DNA: TGTGCCATCAGCCACGACAGGGCCGGGGATTCTAACTATGGCTACACCTTC.

The sample holds a few counts of this clone. CDR3 in amino acids: CASSSGGPYTDTQYF. As DNA, the CDR3 is TGTGCCAGCAGCTCGGGGGGGCCGTACACAGATACGCAGTATTTT. The chain joins TRBV5-4 to TRBJ2-3, with 8 bases lining up with TRBD2. Germline V CDR1 and CDR2: SGHNT, YYREEE (reference sequence). This CDR3 is 15 amino acids long. With 3 bases clipped from V and 2 bases from J, the junction kept 5 bases outside the gene matches.

V gene TRBV10-3 combines with J gene TRBJ2-3; D might be TRBD1 (6 bases). CDR3 length: 14 amino acids. The V end was cut by 7 bases, the J end by 4 bases, with 15 bases between. Germline-derived CDR1 and CDR2 are ENHRY and SYGVKD. In nucleotides, the CDR3 is TGTGCCATCACCAAACAGGGTTTCGCAGATACGCAGTATTTT. It specifies CAITKQGFADTQYF.

The V and J genes are TRBV19 and TRBJ2-2, with 8 positions matching TRBD2. Unmatched junction bases numbered 6, after V lost 3 bases and J lost 6 bases. The CDR3 extends over 15 amino acids. Looked up from germline, CDR1 is LNHDA and CDR2 is SQIVND (reference sequence). CDR3 DNA: TGTGCCAGTAGTATCTTCGGGGGGGAGTCCGGGGAGCTGTTTTTT. This sequence encodes CASSIFGGESGELFF. The variable domain in full, completed from reference TRBV19 and TRBJ2-2, reads DGGITQSPKYLFRKEGQNVTLSCEQNLNHDAMYWYRQDPGQGLRLIYYSQIVNDFQKGDIAEGYSVSREKKESFPLTVTSAQKNPTAFYLCASSIFGGESGELFFGEGSRLTVL.

The table lists this clone with a few counts. The gene calls are TRBV19 and TRBJ1-5, with a weak D call TRBD1 (6 bases). Trimming cost V 5 bases and J 4 bases, with 15 bases left between them. Germline CDR1 is LNHDA and CDR2 is SQIVND (reference sequence). This CDR3 comprises 15 residues. As DNA, the CDR3 is TGTGCCAGTAGTCATGACAGGAGTTTTAATCAGCCCCAGCATTTT. Protein sequence: CASSHDRSFNQPQHF.

This clone was counted between two and nine times. CDR3 DNA: TGTGCCAGCAGTTTAAGCGGGAGCCTCGGATACAATGAGCAGTTCTTC. Amino acids: CASSLSGSLGYNEQFF. The V and J genes are TRBV28 and TRBJ2-1, with 8 positions matching TRBD2. Germline assignment: CDR1 MDHEN and CDR2 SYDVKM. Unmatched junction bases numbered 7, after V lost 2 bases and J lost 4 bases. The CDR3 sequence is 16 residues long.

The chain links TRBV6-1 to TRBJ1-3, with TRBD1 identical over 7 bases. The CDR3 has 18 amino acids. The germline gives CDR1 MNHNS, CDR2 SASEGT. J gave up 0 bases and V 2 bases, and 10 bases lay outside the gene matches. CDR3: CASSELQGLPLSGNTIYF. As DNA, the CDR3 is TGTGCCAGCAGTGAATTACAGGGGCTACCCCTCTCTGGAAACACCATATATTTT.

This chain links TRBV27 with TRBJ1-2; D uncertain. CDR3 size: 14 residues. V lost 2 bases to trimming and J lost 5 bases, with 12 bases between them. The germline gives CDR1 MNHEY, CDR2 SMNVEV (reference sequence). The CDR3 DNA is TGTGCCAGCAGTTTAAGCCCGACACGATATGGCTACACCTTC. Protein sequence: CASSLSPTRYGYTF.

Only a few counts were recorded for this clone. The chain uses TRBV7-9 and TRBJ1-3; 7 nucleotides line up with TRBD1. CDR3 length: 14 amino acids. Germline V CDR1 and CDR2: SEHNR, FQNEAQ (reference sequence). With V trimmed by 5 bases and J by 5 bases, 6 bases remained unmatched. The CDR3: CASSGTVSRNTIYF. DNA for the CDR3: TGTGCCAGCAGCGGGACAGTTTCTAGAAACACCATATATTTT.

This chain links TRBV16 with TRBJ1-4; no reliable D call. The V gene lost 4 bases and the J gene lost 6 bases, with 12 bases spanning the gap. Germline loops: CDR1 KGHSY, CDR2 FQNENV. The CDR3 runs to 14 residues. In DNA form, the CDR3 reads TGTGCCAGCAGCCGGCAGAAGGCGGATGAAAAACTGTTTTTT. Translated: CASSRQKADEKLFF.

V is TRBV29-1 and J is TRBJ2-1; D is unclear. Germline values: CDR1 SQVTM, CDR2 ANQGSEA. The length of the CDR3 is 11 residues. Between the trimmed V and J ends, which lost 4 bases and 4 bases, there was a span of 5 bases. CDR3 nucleotides: TGCAGCGTTGGCGGATACAATGAGCAGTTCTTC. Its protein product is CSVGGYNEQFF.

This clone has more than one count but fewer than ten. The chain couples TRBV5-1 to TRBJ2-3; D gene unclear. V was trimmed by 0 bases and J by 5 bases, leaving 10 bases between them. The CDR3 runs 14 residues. Germline V gives CDR1 SGHRS, CDR2 YFSETQ. In DNA form, the CDR3 reads TGCGCCAGCAGCTTGGATAGGCCGGGAGATACGCAGTATTTT. This codes for CASSLDRPGDTQYF.

This clone was picked up a small number of times. V is TRBV30 and J is TRBJ1-6, with a possible D match to TRBD1 (6 bases). V lost 3 bases, J lost 3 bases, and 6 bases lay in between. In germline, CDR1 is GTSNPN, CDR2 SVGIG (reference sequence). The CDR3 spans 13 residues. The CDR3 nucleotides read TGTGCCTGGAGGGACAGCTATAATTCACCCCTCCACTTT. It codes for CAWRDSYNSPLHF.

The chain recombines TRBV2 with TRBJ2-5; TRBD2 matches 8 bases. The germline V gene encodes CDR1 SNHLY and CDR2 FYNNEI. V shed 6 bases, J shed 5 bases, and the junction held 5 bases outside the gene matches. The CDR3 contains 13 residues. The DNA of the CDR3 is TGTGCCAGCAGCGGGGGGGCGGAGGAGACCCAGTACTTC. This sequence encodes CASSGGAEETQYF.

This chain links TRBV19 with TRBJ2-6, with TRBD1 identical over 10 bases. V lost 1 base, J lost 2 bases, and 5 bases stayed unmatched. Germline CDR1 and CDR2: LNHDA and SQIVND (reference sequence). The CDR3 consists of 18 residues. CDR3 sequence (DNA): TGTGCCAGTAGTATAGTAGGGACAGGGGTGACTGGGGCCAACGTCCTGACTTTC. It specifies CASSIVGTGVTGANVLTF.

This chain links TRBV7-2 with TRBJ1-2; 8 nucleotides agree with TRBD1. The CDR3 totals 14 residues. The germline V gene has CDR1 SGHTA and CDR2 FQGNSA. The V gene end was trimmed by 1 base and the J gene end by 4 bases; junction bases not matched to a gene: 2. Written as DNA, the CDR3 is TGTGCCAGCAGCTTAGACAGGGGGAGCTATGGCTACACCTTC. Translating gives CASSLDRGSYGYTF.

The CDR3 sequence is CASSPTSGNLETQYF. The CDR3 DNA sequence: TGTGCCAGCAGCCCGACTAGCGGGAACTTAGAGACCCAGTACTTC. The V gene is TRBV4-2, the J gene TRBJ2-5; 11 bases align to TRBD2. The CDR3 is made up of 15 amino acids. Trimming cost V 4 bases and J 4 bases; bases outside gene matches: 5. Germline CDR1 reads LGHNA; CDR2 reads YNFKEQ.

The CDR3 DNA is TGTGCCAGCAGGGGGACTCCGACCTACGAGCAGTACTTC. It encodes CASRGTPTYEQYF. The chain combines TRBV28 with TRBJ2-7, with a tentative D call TRBD2 (6 bases). Trimming took 6 bases from V and 2 from J, leaving 11 bases between them. Germline V gene data show CDR1 as MDHEN and CDR2 as SYDVKM. The CDR3 has 13 residues.

This chain joins TRBV11-2 and TRBJ1-1; TRBD1 matches at 9 bases. J gave up 4 bases and V 3 bases, and 3 bases lay outside the gene matches. This CDR3 is built from 14 residues. Germline-derived CDR1 and CDR2 are SGHAT and FQNNGV. CDR3 sequence (DNA): TGTGCCAGCAGCTTTGAGGGACAGGGCACTGAAGCTTTCTTT. It translates to CASSFEGQGTEAFF.

This clone was seen a few times. The DNA for the CDR3 is TGTGCCAGCAACCCCGGGGGAGATACGCAGTATTTT. Translation: CASNPGGDTQYF. The chain employs TRBV6-1 and TRBJ2-3; tentative D call: TRBD2 (6 bases). Trimming shortened V by 7 bases and J by 5 bases, and 10 bases separated the two germline ends. The V gene's germline CDR1 is MNHNS and CDR2 SASEGT. CDR3 length equals 12 residues.